The clone carrying this TCR beta chain has more than one count but fewer than ten. CDR3 length: 16 residues. V was pared by 3 bases and J by 6 bases, with 17 bases between. This record comes from a study of spatial heterogeneity in lung cancer. Study-level background: Beta-chain sequences consistently outnumbered alpha-chain sequences in detection. In raw reads, more than 9.5 appearances on average were recorded for each unique TCR and UMI combination.

Time point specified: sample taken at primary tumor resection. Unsorted whole RNA of tumor, nontumor lung or frozen PBMC was sequenced. MiXCR, run by TCRdb on the 5' RACE reads, gives a single entry per CDR3 protein. The repertoire has under 100,000 distinct CDR3 sequences, roughly 10% of them found once; the top ten carry 6.9%. J is TRBJ2-2 and V is TRBV12-3 or TRBV12-4; possibly TRBD2 for D (7 bases). The sample here was PBMCs, taken at surgery. The receptor was derived from a male donor with early-stage non-small cell lung cancer. The CDR3 sequence is CASSFLRGGLAGELFF. The CDR3, as DNA: TGTGCCAGCAGTTTTCTGAGGGGGGGCCTCGCCGGGGAGCTGTTTTTT.